The TCR beta chain described here comes from a study of blood T cell repertoires in COVID-19. About the study: The United States, Italy and Spain supplied acute and convalescent COVID-19 samples. PBMCs, B-cell-depleted T cells, or T cells provided the cDNA or gDNA that made up the material.

J gave up 7 bases and V 0 bases, and 17 bases lay outside the gene matches. The CDR3 spans 20 residues. The method was immunoSEQ multiplex PCR; TCRdb's version includes in-frame clones alone and lacks a portion of them. Among 130,000 to 150,000 clones, around 91% were seen once, and the ten largest hold roughly 3%. Sequenced: peripheral blood. The genes are TRBV23-1 and TRBJ2-7, with 14 nucleotides matching TRBD2. TRBV23-1 is noted as an ORF with a role that remains uncertain. This TCR came from a woman aged 60-75 years with active COVID-19. The CDR3 here is CASSQSGGGLAGAISREQYF. CDR3 DNA: TGCGCCAGCAGTCAATCGGGGGGGGGACTAGCGGGAGCCATCAGTCGGGAGCAGTACTTC.